This T cell receptor beta chain was documented in a study of blood T cell repertoires in COVID-19. About the research overall: From T cells, B-cell-depleted T cells, or PBMCs came the material, which was cDNA or gDNA.

Authors' methods: Reference gene primer amplification yielded estimated nucleated cell counts. Clones were sequenced by immunoSEQ multiplex PCR, and TCRdb holds only the in-frame ones, with some missing. From that table come the V and J calls and clone size; the DNA was used to work out D and trimming. The sample carries around 130,000 clones, 80% to 90% recorded once. The germline gives CDR1 SGHRS, CDR2 YFSETQ. V was pared by 0 bases and J by 5 bases, with 6 bases between. The CDR3 is 14 residues long. This sequence was found in a human donor in a cohort sampled during active COVID-19. Sequenced input: peripheral blood. V is TRBV5-1 and J is TRBJ1-6; possibly TRBD1 for D (5 bases). CDR3 residues: CASSLGQNNSPLHF. CDR3 nucleotide sequence: TGCGCCAGCAGCTTGGGACAGAATAATTCACCCCTCCACTTT.